These 31 T cell receptor beta chains originate from one sample sequenced in a study of blood T cell repertoires in COVID-19. TCRdb's copy holds only in-frame clones and misses some; the assay was immunoSEQ multiplex PCR. The sample lists about 120,000 clones, roughly three quarters seen once, with 30% to 45% in the top ten. Sequenced material: peripheral blood. These receptors originate from a man aged 35 to 55 with active or convalescent COVID-19.

The chain carries TRBV9 and TRBJ1-3; no clear D. The CDR3 covers 15 residues. Trimming removed 5 bases from V and 4 bases from J, with 16 bases in between. Germline CDR1 reads SGDLS; CDR2 reads YYNGEE. The DNA of the CDR3 is TGTGCCAGCAGTAAATCGCTAGCGAAGGGAAACACCATATATTTT. Its protein product is CASSKSLAKGNTIYF.

J is TRBJ1-1 and V is TRBV29-1; D is undetermined. The germline V gene has CDR1 SQVTM and CDR2 ANQGSEA. This CDR3 has 13 amino acids. Between the trimmed V and J ends, which lost 3 bases and 1 base, there was a span of 9 bases. CDR3 sequence: CSVEVVRNTEAFF. The CDR3 bases are TGCAGCGTTGAGGTGGTTAGGAACACTGAAGCTTTCTTT.

CDR3 residues: CASSPYGGVWLGEQFF. The CDR3 DNA sequence: TGTGCCAGCAGCCCCTACGGAGGGGTATGGTTGGGTGAGCAGTTCTTC. The rearrangement joins TRBV9 to TRBJ2-1; maybe TRBD2 (6 bases). CDR1 is SGDLS, CDR2 YYNGEE, per germline. V lost 4 bases, J lost 9 bases, and 23 bases lay in between. This CDR3 has 16 residues. Filled out from reference TRBV9 and TRBJ2-1, the complete variable domain reads DSGVTQTPKHLITATGQRVTLRCSPRSGDLSVYWYQQSLDQGLQFLIQYYNGEERAKGNILERFSAQQFPDLHSELNLSSLELGDSALYFCASSPYGGVWLGEQFFGPGTRLTVL.

CDR3 nucleotide sequence: TGTGCCAGCAGCCCTGCGCAGAGAGGGCAGCAAGAGACCCAGTACTTC. This encodes CASSPAQRGQQETQYF. This chain uses TRBV7-2 with TRBJ2-5; D is perhaps TRBD2 (5 bases). The CDR3 loop spans 16 amino acids. Germline CDR1 SGHTA, CDR2 FQGNSA. V was clipped by 5 bases and J by 2 bases, with 18 bases between them.

The chain employs TRBV30 and TRBJ1-6; D not certain. Per the germline V gene, CDR1 is GTSNPN and CDR2 is SVGIG (reference sequence). Trimming stripped 4 bases from V and 5 bases from J, with 9 bases between. The CDR3 contains 13 residues. The CDR3 DNA reads as TGTGCCTGGAATCTGGAGAATAATTCACCCCTCCACTTT. Amino acids: CAWNLENNSPLHF.

This clone has a handful of counts. The chain recombines TRBV7-9 with TRBJ2-2; 7 bases line up with TRBD1. This CDR3 has 16 amino acids. V was pared by 2 bases and J by 2 bases, with 5 bases of the junction left unmatched. Germline CDR1 reads SEHNR; CDR2 reads FQNEAQ (reference sequence). The CDR3 sequence: CASSLTGTVNTGELFF. DNA for the CDR3: TGTGCCAGCAGCTTAACCGGGACAGTAAACACCGGGGAGCTGTTTTTT.

This clone was seen more than once but under ten times. V and J are TRBV2 and TRBJ2-1, with TRBD2 matching 10 bases. Trimming at V came to 7 bases and at J to 2 bases, leaving 2 bases not matched to a gene. The V gene's germline CDR1 is SNHLY and CDR2 FYNNEI. The CDR3 totals 14 residues. DNA for the CDR3: TGTGCCAGCAATGGACTAGCGGCCTACAATGAGCAGTTCTTC. This gives the protein CASNGLAAYNEQFF.

The CDR3 spells CASSLFSGQGKTEAFF. In nucleotides, the CDR3 is TGTGCCAGCAGCTTATTCTCGGGACAGGGAAAAACTGAAGCTTTCTTT. V gene TRBV7-4 combines with J gene TRBJ1-1; 9 bases match TRBD1. Germline-derived CDR1 and CDR2 are SGHVT and SQSDAQ. The junction had 9 bases not matched to a gene; V was cut back by 2 bases and J by 5 bases. The length of the CDR3 is 16 residues.

The chain joins TRBV3-1 (or the pseudogene TRBV3-2) to TRBJ1-5; perhaps TRBD1 as D (5 bases). This CDR3 is built from 13 residues. Germline values: CDR1 LGHDT, CDR2 YNNKEL (reference sequence). Trimming took 1 base from V and 4 from J, leaving 5 bases between them. The CDR3 DNA reads as TGTGCCAGCAGCCAAGCAGGGAATCAGCCCCAGCATTTT. Protein sequence: CASSQAGNQPQHF.

The chain couples TRBV9 to TRBJ2-2; the match to TRBD2 covers 9 bases. This CDR3 comprises 17 residues. Per the germline V gene, CDR1 is SGDLS and CDR2 is YYNGEE. Trimming removed 3 bases from V and 5 bases from J; junction bases left unmatched: 11. The CDR3 DNA sequence: TGTGCCAGCAGCGACCCTCTGGCGGGGGGGGATACCGGGGAGCTGTTTTTT. Translated, it gives CASSDPLAGGDTGELFF.

This clone was counted between two and nine times. The chain recombines TRBV19 with TRBJ1-5; D remains ambiguous. CDR3 length: 14 amino acids. Deletions cut 3 bases from V and 7 bases from J, with 13 bases between. From germline, CDR1 is LNHDA and CDR2 SQIVND (reference sequence). The CDR3 region is CASSILGSGQPQHF. The DNA of the CDR3 is TGTGCCAGTAGTATCCTGGGCTCGGGGCAGCCCCAGCATTTT. Full variable domain (remainder filled in from reference TRBV19 and TRBJ1-5): DGGITQSPKYLFRKEGQNVTLSCEQNLNHDAMYWYRQDPGQGLRLIYYSQIVNDFQKGDIAEGYSVSREKKESFPLTVTSAQKNPTAFYLCASSILGSGQPQHFGDGTRLSIL.

This chain's CDR3 is CASSLLVGDSSYEQYF. The CDR3 DNA reads as TGTGCCAGCAGTTTACTAGTTGGAGACAGCTCCTACGAGCAGTACTTC. The V and J genes are TRBV28 and TRBJ2-7; TRBD1 might be the D (5 bases). Trimming pared 2 bases from V and 0 bases from J, leaving 14 bases between. This CDR3 comprises 16 residues. Germline CDR1 and CDR2: MDHEN and SYDVKM.

V is TRBV7-6 and J is TRBJ2-3; D is perhaps TRBD2 (7 bases). This CDR3 is built from 17 residues. CDR1 and CDR2 (germline): SGHVS, FNYEAQ. Trimming pared 1 base from V and 3 bases from J, leaving 17 bases between. The chain's CDR3 is CASSLGRGASLTDTQYF. For the CDR3, the DNA is TGTGCCAGCAGCTTAGGTCGGGGGGCCAGTTTGACAGATACGCAGTATTTT.

The CDR3 loop is CALRRGGYTF. The CDR3 DNA reads TGTGCCCTCCGGCGGGGTGGCTACACCTTC. The chain uses TRBV28 and TRBJ1-2, with D hard to call. With 11 bases removed from V and 7 bases from J, the gap between germline ends came to 11 bases. Germline V lookup: CDR1 MDHEN, CDR2 SYDVKM. The CDR3 runs to 10 residues.

The rearrangement links TRBV5-4 to TRBJ2-5, with TRBD2 matching over 10 bases. The CDR3 length is 15 residues. The V gene end was trimmed by 7 bases and the J gene end by 2 bases; junction bases not matched to a gene: 8. Germline assignment: CDR1 SGHNT and CDR2 YYREEE (reference sequence). The DNA of the CDR3 is TGTGCCAGCGCGGCGAGCGGGGGGGCACAAGAGACCCAGTACTTC. It codes for CASAASGGAQETQYF.

This clone is a singleton in its sample. The rearrangement joins TRBV19 to TRBJ1-5; D remains unclear. CDR1 and CDR2 (germline): LNHDA, SQIVND (reference sequence). The CDR3 is made up of 16 amino acids. Trimming took off 8 bases at V and 0 bases at J, with 17 bases between the two ends. The CDR3 region has the DNA TGTGCCAGTCAAAACTTCGGGGTGTATAGCAATCAGCCCCAGCATTTT. It specifies CASQNFGVYSNQPQHF.

This chain links TRBV19 with TRBJ1-3, with TRBD1 as a possible D gene (5 bases). The CDR3 contains 16 residues. Germline assignment: CDR1 LNHDA and CDR2 SQIVND (reference sequence). The V end was cut by 4 bases, the J end by 2 bases, with 15 bases between. CDR3 loop: CASSTRQLSAGNTIYF. In DNA, the CDR3 is TGTGCCAGTAGTACGAGACAGTTGTCAGCTGGAAACACCATATATTTT.

The CDR3 DNA reads as TGTGCCAGCAGCCATCACCCCGGACTAGCGGGGGCCACTAGCACAGATACGCAGTATTTT. Translating it yields CASSHHPGLAGATSTDTQYF. The chain recombines TRBV3-1 (or the pseudogene TRBV3-2) with TRBJ2-3, with 13 bases identical to TRBD2. V lost 3 bases, J lost 0 bases, and 12 bases stayed unmatched. CDR1 LGHDT and CDR2 YNNKEL come from the germline V gene (reference sequence). The CDR3 contains 20 residues.

V is TRBV7-9 and J is TRBJ2-3; unclear D gene. This CDR3 is built from 15 residues. CDR1 and CDR2 (germline): SEHNR, FQNEAQ (reference sequence). V shed 2 bases and J shed 1 base, with 10 bases lying between them. In nucleotides, the CDR3 is TGTGCCAGCAGCTTATCCCACAGCCGCACAGATACGCAGTATTTT. This sequence encodes CASSLSHSRTDTQYF.

The J gene is TRBJ2-2, the V gene TRBV13; D uncertain. This CDR3 contains 13 residues. V was trimmed by 1 base and J by 10 bases, leaving 10 bases between them. Germline CDR1 PRHDT, CDR2 FYEKMQ (reference sequence). CDR3 sequence reads: CASSLEGDEELFF. The CDR3 nucleotides read TGTGCCAGCAGCTTAGAAGGAGATGAGGAGCTGTTTTTT.

The chain carries TRBV2 and TRBJ1-5, with 9 bases identical to TRBD1. The CDR3 length is 13 residues. V dropped 6 bases and J dropped 4; count of bases not matched to a gene: 1. CDR1 and CDR2 (germline): SNHLY, FYNNEI. CDR3 coding DNA: TGTGCCAGCAGGGGGACAGGGAATCAGCCCCAGCATTTT. It codes for CASRGTGNQPQHF.

This chain links TRBV30 with TRBJ2-2, with 8 positions matching TRBD2. V gave up 5 bases and J gave up 0 bases; unmatched junction bases: 17. CDR3 size: 19 residues. The germline CDR1 and CDR2 sequences are GTSNPN and SVGIG (reference sequence). As DNA, the CDR3 is TGTGCCTGGTTTAGGTGGGGTAGCGGGGTGGGGCCGAACACCGGGGAGCTGTTTTTT. Translation gives CAWFRWGSGVGPNTGELFF.

This clone appeared a few times. The gene calls are TRBV7-2 and TRBJ1-2; 9 bases fit TRBD1. V dropped 6 bases and J dropped 4; count of bases not matched to a gene: 9. The CDR3 is made up of 15 amino acids. Germline-derived CDR1 and CDR2 are SGHTA and FQGNSA. CDR3 protein: CASRKWDRDGYGYTF. Here the CDR3 DNA reads TGTGCCAGCAGAAAATGGGACAGGGATGGCTATGGCTACACCTTC.

This chain connects TRBV11-2 to TRBJ1-1; D unclear. The V end was cut by 1 base, the J end by 6 bases, with 12 bases between. CDR1 is SGHAT, CDR2 FQNNGV, per germline. The CDR3 length is 14 residues. CDR3 sequence: CASSLAQRVSEAFF. Written as DNA, the CDR3 is TGTGCCAGCAGCTTAGCGCAGAGGGTCTCTGAAGCTTTCTTT.

This clone appeared once. This sequence joins TRBV15 and TRBJ2-3, with 15 nucleotides matching TRBD2. The CDR3 loop spans 19 amino acids. The V gene's germline CDR1 is LNHNV and CDR2 YYDKDF (reference sequence). Losses at the gene ends were 1 base for V and 3 bases for J; bases not matched to a gene: 8. The CDR3 protein is CATSRGTSGGAVRTDTQYF. CDR3 sequence (DNA): TGTGCCACCAGCAGAGGGACTAGCGGGGGGGCGGTTCGAACAGATACGCAGTATTTT.

The rearrangement uses TRBV21-1 and TRBJ1-6; the listed D gene, TRBD1, was not tested against the DNA. TRBV21-1 is a recognized pseudogene. The CDR3 covers 14 residues. CDR3 DNA: TGTGCCAGCAATGACGCAGGGTATAATTCACCCCTCCACTTT. It encodes CASNDAGYNSPLHF.

The chain recombines TRBV18 with TRBJ2-6, with a tentative D call TRBD2 (6 bases). The V end was cut by 6 bases, the J end by 1 base, with 25 bases between. CDR3 size: 20 residues. Per germline, CDR1 KGHSH and CDR2 LQKENI. The CDR3 spells CASSLSPLGGRNSGANVLTF. The CDR3 nucleotides read TGTGCCAGCTCCCTTAGCCCCCTCGGGGGTAGGAATTCTGGGGCCAACGTCCTGACTTTC.

This clone is a singleton in its sample. The V and J genes are TRBV6-6 and TRBJ1-2, with D unresolved. V was cut by 2 bases and J by 4 bases, with 11 bases left in between. Germline V gene lookup returns CDR1 MNHNY and CDR2 SVGAGI (reference sequence). This CDR3 is 14 amino acids long. The CDR3 is CASSYEAYGYGYTF. The CDR3 coding sequence is TGTGCCAGCAGTTACGAGGCGTATGGCTATGGCTACACCTTC.

This clone was observed a single time. J is TRBJ1-1 and V is TRBV18; TRBD1 might be the D (6 bases). Germline lookup yields CDR1 KGHSH and CDR2 LQKENI. Trimming cost V 6 bases and J 11 bases, with 19 bases left between them. The CDR3 is made up of 13 amino acids. The DNA for the CDR3 is TGTGCCAGCTCCCGCGGCCAGGGGCTGCCTGCTTTCTTT. It yields the protein CASSRGQGLPAFF.

V gene TRBV5-6 combines with J gene TRBJ1-2; no clear D. CDR1 SGHDT and CDR2 YYEEEE come from the germline V gene. The CDR3 runs to 15 residues. V was pared by 1 base and J by 4 bases, with 14 bases between. CDR3 protein: CASSLLRSFTYGYTF. The CDR3 DNA reads TGTGCCAGCAGCTTGCTACGTTCCTTTACCTATGGCTACACCTTC.

This clone has just a few counts. Additional DNA sequences in this sample encode the identical CDR3. The chain couples TRBV10-1 to TRBJ2-1, with 7 bases aligning to TRBD2. There are 15 residues in the CDR3. J gave up 4 bases and V 2 bases, and 5 bases lay outside the gene matches. In germline, CDR1 is WNHNN, CDR2 SYGVQD (reference sequence). The DNA for the CDR3 is TGCGCCAGCAGTGAGAAGGCTAGCGGATACAATGAGCAGTTCTTC. Its translation is CASSEKASGYNEQFF.